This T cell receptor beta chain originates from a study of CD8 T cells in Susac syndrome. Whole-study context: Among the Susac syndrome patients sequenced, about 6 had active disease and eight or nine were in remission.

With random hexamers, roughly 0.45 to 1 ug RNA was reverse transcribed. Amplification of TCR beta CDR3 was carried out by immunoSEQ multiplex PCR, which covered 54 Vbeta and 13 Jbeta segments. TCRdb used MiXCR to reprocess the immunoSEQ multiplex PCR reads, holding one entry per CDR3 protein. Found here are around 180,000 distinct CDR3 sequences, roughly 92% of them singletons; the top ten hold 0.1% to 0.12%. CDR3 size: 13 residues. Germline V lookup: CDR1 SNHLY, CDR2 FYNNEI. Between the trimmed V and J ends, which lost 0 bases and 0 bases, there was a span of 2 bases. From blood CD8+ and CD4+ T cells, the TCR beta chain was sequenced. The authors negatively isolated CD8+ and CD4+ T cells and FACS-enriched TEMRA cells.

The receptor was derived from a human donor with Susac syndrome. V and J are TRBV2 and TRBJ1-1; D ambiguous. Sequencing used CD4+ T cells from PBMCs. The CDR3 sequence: CASSEAMNTEAFF. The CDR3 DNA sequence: TGTGCCAGCAGTGAAGCAATGAACACTGAAGCTTTCTTT.